The 4 T cell receptor beta chains below were found in one sample sequenced in a study of regulatory T cells in long-lasting Graves disease. Construction of TCR beta libraries relied on iRepertoire HTBI primers and on Arm-PCR targeting CDR3 regions. TCRdb itself ran the multiplex PCR reads through MiXCR, one entry per CDR3 protein. The sample includes approximately 270,000 distinct CDR3 sequences, 15% to 20% seen only once; the top ten take about 14%. Time point here: newly diagnosed GD, antithyroid drugs for less than 3 months. Making the TCR library involved RNA that had been extracted from PBMCs. These data were also reused for a study on T cells in Graves' hyperthyroidism and ophthalmopathy.

The sample consisted of peripheral blood mononuclear cells (PBMCs), taken at new diagnosis, from a patient treated with antithyroid drugs. Receptor source: a woman aged 30 to 39 with Graves disease.

In the case of this clonotype: One base away lies a much larger clone, so this may be a sequencing read error. The V and J genes are TRBV6-1 and TRBJ2-7, with 10 bases identical to TRBD2. This CDR3 is 15 amino acids long. V was clipped by 7 bases and J by 3 bases; unmatched bases: 9. Germline V gives CDR1 MNHNS, CDR2 SASEGT. The CDR3 protein is CASKFSERGGYEQYF. CDR3 bases: TGTGCCAGCAAATTTTCGGAGCGGGGGGGCTACGAGCAGTACTTC.

This clonotype was seen repeatedly, ten times or more. The genes are TRBV27 and TRBJ2-3, with D perhaps TRBD1 (5 bases). Matching the DNA end better, TRBJ2-7 makes the J call doubtful. The germline CDR1 and CDR2 sequences are MNHEY and SMNVEV (reference sequence). The CDR3 sequence is 14 residues long. The CDR3 DNA follows: TGTGCCAGCAGTCCGGCGGACAACTCCTACGAGCAGTACTTC. Encoded protein: CASSPADNSYEQYF.

The rearrangement uses TRBV5-4 and TRBJ2-3; 8 nucleotides agree with TRBD2. Germline values: CDR1 SGHNT, CDR2 YYREEE (reference sequence). Trimming at V came to 1 base and at J to 2 bases, leaving 3 bases not matched to a gene. The CDR3 is 15 amino acids. CDR3 residues: CASSLPAGVTDTQYF. The CDR3 bases are TGTGCCAGCAGCTTGCCAGCGGGGGTCACAGATACGCAGTATTTT.

Many counts were recorded for this clonotype. The CDR3 nucleotides are TGTGCCAGCTCACCGAGCCCAACTGCCTACGAGCAGTACTTC. It translates to CASSPSPTAYEQYF. V is TRBV18 and J is TRBJ2-7; D remains unclear. Between the trimmed V and J ends, which lost 3 bases and 2 bases, there was a span of 11 bases. The CDR3 is made up of 14 amino acids. In germline, CDR1 is KGHSH, CDR2 LQKENI.